A selection of T cell receptor beta chains follows, all from one sample in a study of blood T cell repertoires in COVID-19. Here immunoSEQ multiplex PCR was the method, and the copy in TCRdb shows in-frame clones only, minus some. The sample records about 40,000 clones, approximately 83% being singletons. Sequenced: peripheral blood. The receptors stem from an older woman with acute or convalescent COVID-19. CDR3s include the opening cysteine and the closing phenylalanine or tryptophan. A D gene is named only where the DNA matches it firmly. Expanded clones get a size class; other rows say once, few or many, or leave the size out.

j_call v_call clone_size d_call cdr3_nt cdr3_aa
TRBJ2-1 TRBV6-5 . . TGTGCCAGCCAACTAGTTATATACAATGAGCAGTTCTTC CASQLVIYNEQFF
TRBJ2-1 TRBV7-3 . . TGTGCCAGCAGCCCAGGGGGGAGCTCCTACAATGAGCAGTTCTTC CASSPGGSSYNEQFF
TRBJ1-6 TRBV4-1 few . TGCGCCAGCAGCCAGGTTTCAGGGGATAATTCACCCCTCCACTTT CASSQVSGDNSPLHF
TRBJ2-7 TRBV10-3 . TRBD1 TGTGCCATCAGTTTGGGGGTCACCGGGACAGGCACCGAGCAGTACTTC CAISLGVTGTGTEQYF
TRBJ2-1 TRBV5-1 . TRBD2 TGCGCCAGCAGCTGGCCCGGGACTAGCTATGGTGAGCAGTTCTTC CASSWPGTSYGEQFF
TRBJ1-2 TRBV5-5 . . TGTGCCAGCAGCACCTCGACAGGTTACAACTATGGCTACACCTTC CASSTSTGYNYGYTF
TRBJ2-5 TRBV19 . . TGTGCCAGTAGCCCCCAGGGGTTGACGGCCCAGTACTTC CASSPQGLTAQYF
TRBJ2-3 TRBV2 . TRBD2 TGTGCCTCCGTATCGGGGGGTATCACAGATACGCAGTATTTT CASVSGGITDTQYF
TRBJ2-7 TRBV29-1 . . TGCAGCGTTGAAATAACAGGGCCGAGGTACGAGCAGTACTTC CSVEITGPRYEQYF
TRBJ2-4 TRBV6-6 . TRBD2 TGTGCCAGCAGTTACTCGTTACTAGCGGGAGACATTCAGTACTTC CASSYSLLAGDIQYF
TRBJ2-7 TRBV28 . TRBD1 TGTGCCAGCAACCCGGGACAGACCTACGAGCAGTACTTC CASNPGQTYEQYF
TRBJ2-2 TRBV28 once . TGTGCCAGCAGTTTGCGTCGATCCACCGGGGAGCTGTTTTTT CASSLRRSTGELFF
TRBJ2-7 TRBV3-1/TRBV3-2 once . TGTGCCAGCAGCCAAGATCTGGGGGCCCAGCCCTACGAGCAGTACTTC CASSQDLGAQPYEQYF
TRBJ2-5 TRBV5-1 . TRBD2 TGCGCCAGCAGCTTGGATTCCGGACTAGCGGGGGGAGAGACCCAGTACTTC CASSLDSGLAGGETQYF
TRBJ1-4 TRBV28 few . TGTGCCAGCAGTAATCAGGGAGGTGTTGGCGGGGATGAAAAACTGTTTTTT CASSNQGGVGGDEKLFF
TRBJ1-4 TRBV7-8 . . TGTGCCAGCAGCTTATTTTCCCTAGGGGGTGAAAAACTGTTTTTT CASSLFSLGGEKLFF
TRBJ2-3 TRBV5-1 . . TGCGCCAGCAAGTCGGAGTCAGATACGCAGTATTTT CASKSESDTQYF
TRBJ1-5 TRBV19 . . TGTGCCAGTAGTGCACAGGGTAACCAGCCCCAGCATTTT CASSAQGNQPQHF
TRBJ2-2 TRBV14 . . TGTGCCAGCAGCCAAGGGCCACGCCCTACCGGGGAGCTGTTTTTT CASSQGPRPTGELFF
TRBJ1-3 TRBV30 . . TGTGCCTGGAGCGCTAACCTATTGAACTCTGGAAACACCATATATTTT CAWSANLLNSGNTIYF
TRBJ1-1 TRBV4-2 once . TGTGCCAGCAGCCAAGATCAATTACAGGGAGACACTGAAGCTTTCTTT CASSQDQLQGDTEAFF
TRBJ1-1 TRBV19 . TRBD1 TGTGCCAGTAGTACCGACAGGGAAAACCACCCTGAAGCTTTCTTT CASSTDRENHPEAFF
TRBJ1-1 TRBV6-5 . . TGTGCCAGCACACCTCCAGGGCATGTGAACACTGAAGCTTTCTTT CASTPPGHVNTEAFF
TRBJ2-7 TRBV28 . . TGTGCCAGCACGAAGGGGGACTACGAGCAGTACTTC CASTKGDYEQYF
TRBJ2-7 TRBV6-1 . TRBD2 TGTGCCAGCAGTGAGGCTAGCGGGAGTATTCTAGCGTACGAGCAGTACTTC CASSEASGSILAYEQYF
TRBJ2-1 TRBV2 . TRBD2 TGTGCCAGCAGCCTAGCGGGGGGGACAAATGAGCAGTTCTTC CASSLAGGTNEQFF
TRBJ2-3 TRBV4-2 once TRBD2 TGTGCCAGCAGCCCGACCTCGGTTAGCGGGGCCAGCACAGATACGCAGTATTTT CASSPTSVSGASTDTQYF
TRBJ1-2 TRBV28 . . TGTGCCAGCAGCCTCAGGATCTTCTATGGCTACACCTTC CASSLRIFYGYTF
TRBJ1-5 TRBV28 . TRBD1 TGTGCCAGCAGCACAGGACAGGGACACGTTTTAGCTCAGCCCCAGCATTTT CASSTGQGHVLAQPQHF
TRBJ2-2 TRBV9 . . TGTGCCAGCAGCTCCCGACAGAACACCGGGGAGCTGTTTTTT CASSSRQNTGELFF